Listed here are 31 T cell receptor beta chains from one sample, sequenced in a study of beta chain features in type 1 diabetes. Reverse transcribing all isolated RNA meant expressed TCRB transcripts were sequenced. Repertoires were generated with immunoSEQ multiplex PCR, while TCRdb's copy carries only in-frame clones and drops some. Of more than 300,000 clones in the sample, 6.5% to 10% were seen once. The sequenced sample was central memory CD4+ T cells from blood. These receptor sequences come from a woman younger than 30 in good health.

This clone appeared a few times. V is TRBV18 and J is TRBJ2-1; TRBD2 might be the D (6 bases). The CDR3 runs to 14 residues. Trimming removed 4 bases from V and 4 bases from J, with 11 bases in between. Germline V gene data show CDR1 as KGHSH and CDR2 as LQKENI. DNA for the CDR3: TGTGCCAGCTCACTTTCGGCGGGGTACAATGAGCAGTTCTTC. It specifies CASSLSAGYNEQFF.

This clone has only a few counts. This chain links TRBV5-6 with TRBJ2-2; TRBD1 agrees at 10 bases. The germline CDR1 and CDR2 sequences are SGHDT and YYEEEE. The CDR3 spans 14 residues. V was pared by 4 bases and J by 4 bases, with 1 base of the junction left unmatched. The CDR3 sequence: CASSRTGGTGELFF. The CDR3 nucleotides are TGTGCCAGCAGCCGGACAGGGGGCACCGGGGAGCTGTTTTTT.

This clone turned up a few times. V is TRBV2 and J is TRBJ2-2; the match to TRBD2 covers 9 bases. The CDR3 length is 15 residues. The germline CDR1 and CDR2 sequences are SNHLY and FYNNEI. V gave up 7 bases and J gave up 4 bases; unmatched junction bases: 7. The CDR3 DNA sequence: TGTGCCAGCACCCGGACTAGCGAGGTCACCGGGGAGCTGTTTTTT. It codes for CASTRTSEVTGELFF.

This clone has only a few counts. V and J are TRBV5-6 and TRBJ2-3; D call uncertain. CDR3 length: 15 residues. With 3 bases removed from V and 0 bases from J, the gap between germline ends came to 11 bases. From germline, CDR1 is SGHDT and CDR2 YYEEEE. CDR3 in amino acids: CASSCSDRSTDTQYF. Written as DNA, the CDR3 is TGTGCCAGCAGCTGCTCGGACCGTAGCACAGATACGCAGTATTTT.

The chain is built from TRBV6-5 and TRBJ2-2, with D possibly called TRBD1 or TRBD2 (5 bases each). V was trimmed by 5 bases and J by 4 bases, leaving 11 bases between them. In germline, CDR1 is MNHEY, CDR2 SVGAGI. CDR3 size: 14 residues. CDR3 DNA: TGTGCCAGCAGTGGGGGAGCGAGCACCGGGGAGCTGTTTTTT. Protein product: CASSGGASTGELFF.

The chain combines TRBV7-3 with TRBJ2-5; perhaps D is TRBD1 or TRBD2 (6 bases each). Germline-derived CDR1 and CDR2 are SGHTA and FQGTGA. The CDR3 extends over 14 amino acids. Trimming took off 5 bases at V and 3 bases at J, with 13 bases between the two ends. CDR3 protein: CASSRHGGEETQYF. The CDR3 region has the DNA TGTGCCAGCAGCCGGCACGGGGGCGAAGAGACCCAGTACTTC.

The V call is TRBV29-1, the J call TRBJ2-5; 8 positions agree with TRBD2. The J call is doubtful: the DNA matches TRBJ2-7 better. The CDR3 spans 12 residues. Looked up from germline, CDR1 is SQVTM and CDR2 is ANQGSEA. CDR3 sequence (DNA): TGCAGCGTTGCGGGTAGCGGGGACGAGCAGTACTTC. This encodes CSVAGSGDEQYF.

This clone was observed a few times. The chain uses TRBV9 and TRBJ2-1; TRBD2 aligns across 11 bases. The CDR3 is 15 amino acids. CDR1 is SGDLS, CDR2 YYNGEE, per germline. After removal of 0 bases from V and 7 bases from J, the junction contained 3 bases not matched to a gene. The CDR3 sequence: CASSVGTSGQNEQFF. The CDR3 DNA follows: TGTGCCAGCAGCGTAGGGACTAGCGGGCAAAATGAGCAGTTCTTC.

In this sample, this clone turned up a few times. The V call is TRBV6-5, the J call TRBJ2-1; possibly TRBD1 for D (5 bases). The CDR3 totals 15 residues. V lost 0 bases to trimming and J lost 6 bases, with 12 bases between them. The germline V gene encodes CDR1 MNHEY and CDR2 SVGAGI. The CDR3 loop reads CASSYSFSRVNEQFF. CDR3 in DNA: TGTGCCAGCAGTTACTCTTTTTCCAGGGTCAATGAGCAGTTCTTC.

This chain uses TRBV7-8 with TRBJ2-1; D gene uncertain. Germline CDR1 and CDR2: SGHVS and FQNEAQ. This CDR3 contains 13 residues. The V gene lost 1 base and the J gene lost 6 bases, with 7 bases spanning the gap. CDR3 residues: CASSLDFLNEQFF. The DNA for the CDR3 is TGTGCCAGCAGCTTAGATTTCCTCAATGAGCAGTTCTTC. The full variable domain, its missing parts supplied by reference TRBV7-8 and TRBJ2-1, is GAGVSQSPRYKVAKRGQDVALRCDPISGHVSLFWYQQALGQGPEFLTYFQNEAQLDKSGLPSDRFFAERPEGSVSTLKIQRTQQEDSAVYLCASSLDFLNEQFFGPGTRLTVL.

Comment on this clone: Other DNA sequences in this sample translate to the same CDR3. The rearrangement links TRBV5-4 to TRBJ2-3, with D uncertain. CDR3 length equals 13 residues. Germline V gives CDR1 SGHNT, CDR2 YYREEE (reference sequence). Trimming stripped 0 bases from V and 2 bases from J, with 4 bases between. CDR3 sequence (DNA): TGTGCCAGCAGCTTGGTTGCCACAGATACGCAGTATTTT. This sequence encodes CASSLVATDTQYF.

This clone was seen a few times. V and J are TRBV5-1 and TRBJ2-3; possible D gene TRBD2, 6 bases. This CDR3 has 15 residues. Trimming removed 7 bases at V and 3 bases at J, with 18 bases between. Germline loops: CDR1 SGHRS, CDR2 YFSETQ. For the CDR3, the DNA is TGCGCCAGCTGTGGCGGGAAGGCTCTAACAGATACGCAGTATTTT. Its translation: CASCGGKALTDTQYF.

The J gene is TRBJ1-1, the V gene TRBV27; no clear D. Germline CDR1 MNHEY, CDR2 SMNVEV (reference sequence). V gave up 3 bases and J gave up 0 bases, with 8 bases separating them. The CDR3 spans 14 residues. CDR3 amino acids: CASSLSGLNTEAFF. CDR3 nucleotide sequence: TGTGCCAGCAGTTTGTCTGGCTTGAACACTGAAGCTTTCTTT.

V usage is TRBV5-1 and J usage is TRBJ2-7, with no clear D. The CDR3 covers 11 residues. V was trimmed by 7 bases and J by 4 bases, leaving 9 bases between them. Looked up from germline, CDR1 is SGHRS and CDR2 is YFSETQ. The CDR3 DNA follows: TGCGCCAGCGGCAATCAGTACGAGCAGTACTTC. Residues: CASGNQYEQYF.

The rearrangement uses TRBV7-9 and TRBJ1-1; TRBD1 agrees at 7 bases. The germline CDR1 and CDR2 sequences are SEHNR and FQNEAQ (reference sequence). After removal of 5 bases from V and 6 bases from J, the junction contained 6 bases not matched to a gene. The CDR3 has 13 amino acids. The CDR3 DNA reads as TGTGCCAGCAGCCTACTTACAGGGGCTGAAGCTTTCTTT. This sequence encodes CASSLLTGAEAFF.

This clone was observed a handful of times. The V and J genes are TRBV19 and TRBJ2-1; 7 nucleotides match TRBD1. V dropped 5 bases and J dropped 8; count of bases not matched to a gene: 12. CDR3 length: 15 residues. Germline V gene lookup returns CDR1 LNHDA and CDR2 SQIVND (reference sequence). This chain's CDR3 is CASSFRQGVRDEQFF. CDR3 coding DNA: TGTGCCAGTAGTTTCCGACAGGGAGTACGCGATGAGCAGTTCTTC.

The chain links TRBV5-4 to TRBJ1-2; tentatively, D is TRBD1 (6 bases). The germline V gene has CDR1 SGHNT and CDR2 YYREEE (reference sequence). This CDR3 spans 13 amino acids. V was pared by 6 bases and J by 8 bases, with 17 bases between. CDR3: CASIYTGRSGYTF. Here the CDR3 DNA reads TGTGCCAGCATCTACACAGGGAGATCGGGCTACACCTTC.

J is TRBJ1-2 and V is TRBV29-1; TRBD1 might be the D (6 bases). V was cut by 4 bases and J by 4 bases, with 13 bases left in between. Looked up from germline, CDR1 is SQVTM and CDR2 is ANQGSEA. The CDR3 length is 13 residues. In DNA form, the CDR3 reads TGCAGCGTTGTCTTACAGGGAATCTATGGCTACACCTTC. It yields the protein CSVVLQGIYGYTF.

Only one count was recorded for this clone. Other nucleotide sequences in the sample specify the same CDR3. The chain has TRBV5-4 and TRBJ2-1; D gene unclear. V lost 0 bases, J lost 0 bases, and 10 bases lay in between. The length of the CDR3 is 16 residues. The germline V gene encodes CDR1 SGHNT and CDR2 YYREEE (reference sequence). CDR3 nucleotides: TGTGCCAGCAGCTTGGGTGGCGCGAGCTCCTACAATGAGCAGTTCTTC. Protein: CASSLGGASSYNEQFF.

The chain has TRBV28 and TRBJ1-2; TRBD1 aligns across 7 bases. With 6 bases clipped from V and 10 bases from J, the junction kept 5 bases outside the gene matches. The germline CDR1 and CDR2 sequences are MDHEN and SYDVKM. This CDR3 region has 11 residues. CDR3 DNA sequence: TGTGCCAGCAGAGACAGGGACCCCTACACCTTC. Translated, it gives CASRDRDPYTF.

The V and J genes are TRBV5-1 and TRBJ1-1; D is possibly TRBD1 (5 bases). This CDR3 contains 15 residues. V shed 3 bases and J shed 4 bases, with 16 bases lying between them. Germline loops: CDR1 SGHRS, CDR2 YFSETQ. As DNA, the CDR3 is TGCGCCAGCAGCTCGTCCACCGTTAGGGGCACTGAAGCTTTCTTT. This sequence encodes CASSSSTVRGTEAFF.

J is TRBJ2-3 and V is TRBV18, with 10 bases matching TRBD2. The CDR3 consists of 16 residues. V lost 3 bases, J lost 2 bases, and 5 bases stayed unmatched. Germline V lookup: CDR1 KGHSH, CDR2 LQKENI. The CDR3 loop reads CASSPGLADLTDTQYF. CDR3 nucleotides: TGTGCCAGCTCACCTGGACTAGCGGACCTCACAGATACGCAGTATTTT.

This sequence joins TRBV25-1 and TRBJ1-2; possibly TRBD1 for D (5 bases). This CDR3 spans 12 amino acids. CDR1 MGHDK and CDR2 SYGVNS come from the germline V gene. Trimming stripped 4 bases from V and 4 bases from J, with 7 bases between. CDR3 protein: CASSAQGYGYTF. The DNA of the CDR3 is TGTGCCAGCAGTGCCCAGGGCTATGGCTACACCTTC.

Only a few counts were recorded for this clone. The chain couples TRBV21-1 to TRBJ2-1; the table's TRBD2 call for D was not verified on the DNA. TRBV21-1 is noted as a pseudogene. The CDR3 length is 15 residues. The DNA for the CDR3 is TGTGCCAGCAGCAACTGCACTAGCGACGACAATGAGCAGTTCTTC. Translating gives CASSNCTSDDNEQFF.

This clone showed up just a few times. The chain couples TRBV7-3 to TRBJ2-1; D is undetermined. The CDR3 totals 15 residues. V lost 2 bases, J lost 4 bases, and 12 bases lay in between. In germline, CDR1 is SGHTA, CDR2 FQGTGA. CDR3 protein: CASSLAASRYNEQFF. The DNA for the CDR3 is TGTGCCAGCAGCTTAGCGGCTAGTCGGTACAATGAGCAGTTCTTC.

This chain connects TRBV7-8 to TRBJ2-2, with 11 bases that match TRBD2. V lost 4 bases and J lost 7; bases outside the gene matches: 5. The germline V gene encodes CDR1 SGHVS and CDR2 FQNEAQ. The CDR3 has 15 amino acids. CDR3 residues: CASSSTSGGIGELFF. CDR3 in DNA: TGTGCCAGCAGCTCTACTAGCGGGGGAATCGGGGAGCTGTTTTTT.

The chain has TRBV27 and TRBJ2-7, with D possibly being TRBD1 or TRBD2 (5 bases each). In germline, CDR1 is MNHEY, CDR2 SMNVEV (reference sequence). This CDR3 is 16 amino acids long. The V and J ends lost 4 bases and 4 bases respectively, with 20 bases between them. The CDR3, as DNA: TGTGCCAGCAGTTCCCGCCGACTGGGACGTCAATACGAGCAGTACTTC. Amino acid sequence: CASSSRRLGRQYEQYF.

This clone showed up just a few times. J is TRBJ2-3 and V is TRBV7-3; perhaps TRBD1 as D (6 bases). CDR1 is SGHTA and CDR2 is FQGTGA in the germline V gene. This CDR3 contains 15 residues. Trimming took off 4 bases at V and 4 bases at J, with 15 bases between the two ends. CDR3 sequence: CASSSLAGAADTQYF. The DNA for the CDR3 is TGTGCCAGCAGCTCTCTCGCAGGGGCGGCAGATACGCAGTATTTT.

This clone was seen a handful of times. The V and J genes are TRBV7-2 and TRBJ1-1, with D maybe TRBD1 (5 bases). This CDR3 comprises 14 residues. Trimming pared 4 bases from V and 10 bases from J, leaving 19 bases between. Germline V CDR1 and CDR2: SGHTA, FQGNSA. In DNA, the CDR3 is TGTGCCAGCAGCTATGCGGGAGGCAGGGTTGTAGCTTTCTTT. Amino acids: CASSYAGGRVVAFF.

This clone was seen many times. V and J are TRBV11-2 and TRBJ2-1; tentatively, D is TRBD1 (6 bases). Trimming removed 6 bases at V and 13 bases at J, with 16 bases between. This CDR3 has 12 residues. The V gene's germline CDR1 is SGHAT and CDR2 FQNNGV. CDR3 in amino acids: CASSFQGTPQFF. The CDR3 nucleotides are TGTGCCAGCAGTTTTCAGGGGACCCCCCAGTTCTTC.

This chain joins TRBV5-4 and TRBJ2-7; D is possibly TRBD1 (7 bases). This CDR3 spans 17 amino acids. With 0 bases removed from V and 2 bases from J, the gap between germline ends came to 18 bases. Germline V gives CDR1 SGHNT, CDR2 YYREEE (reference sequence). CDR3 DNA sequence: TGTGCCAGCAGCTTGGCGGGGGATGCAGGGGGACCCTACGAGCAGTACTTC. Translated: CASSLAGDAGGPYEQYF.